This TCR beta chain was sequenced in a study of Ad26.COV2.S vaccination and SARS-CoV-2 variants. Whole-study context: Ad26.COV2.S arm of COV1001 included the donor. Once or twice, 56 days apart, Ad26.COV2.S was delivered intramuscularly. Findings and caveats of the study: The TCR breadth and depth analyses may have produced an underestimate of total T cell responses. In vaccinated individuals, spike-specific CD8+ and CD4+ T cell responses reportedly displayed substantial breadth.

Germline CDR1 is LGHNA and CDR2 is YSLEER. V was cut by 0 bases and J by 1 base, with 7 bases left in between. This CDR3 spans 15 amino acids. Of note for this clone: The antigen is undetermined.

The assay was immunoSEQ multiplex PCR, and TCRdb's table has in-frame clones only and misses some. The table has hundreds of thousands of clones, 70% to 90% seen once. Treatment defined: about 20 received Ad26.COV2.S at low or high dose, single or two shots; about 5 received placebo; per-sample allocation not given. Day 63 after the first vaccine or placebo injection was the time point for sampling. The receptor was derived from a person between 18 and 59 years old who received the Ad26.COV2.S COVID-19 vaccine or a placebo. The chain has TRBV4-3 and TRBJ2-4; the D gene is possibly TRBD2 (6 bases). The sequences come from peripheral blood, collected in a trial of Ad26.COV2.S vaccine versus placebo. The CDR3 reads CASSQDRGAKNIQYF. CDR3 sequence (DNA): TGCGCCAGCAGCCAAGATCGGGGGGCCAAAAACATTCAGTACTTC.